These 14 T cell receptor beta chains were all obtained from the same sample, sequenced in a study of beta chain features in type 1 diabetes. Expressed TCRB transcripts were sequenced because the entire RNA isolate underwent reverse transcription. Method: immunoSEQ multiplex PCR; TCRdb's copy keeps in-frame clones and lacks some. The sample lists approximately 170,000 clones, over 6% occurring once. Their cognate antigens are unknown. General study results and limits: Moderate but significant shortening of TCRB CDR3s was recorded in all four CD4+ subsets from Type 1 diabetes patients.

Sequenced input: central memory CD4+ T cells from blood. The receptors were sampled from a man between 18 and 35 years old with type 1 diabetes.

The chain links TRBV2 to TRBJ2-3, with a weak D call TRBD2 (5 bases). The germline CDR1 and CDR2 sequences are SNHLY and FYNNEI. This CDR3 has 12 residues. Deletions cut 11 bases from V and 1 base from J, with 10 bases between. CDR3: CAGRDRTDTQYF. The CDR3, as DNA: TGTGCCGGGAGAGACCGCACAGATACGCAGTATTTT. Filled out from reference TRBV2 and TRBJ2-3, the complete variable domain reads EPEVTQTPSHQVTQMGQEVILRCVPISNHLYFYWYRQILGQKVEFLVSFYNNEISEKSEIFDDQFSVERPDGSNFTLKIRSTKLEDSAMYFCAGRDRTDTQYFGPGTRLTVL.

Only a few counts were recorded for this clone. V and J are TRBV29-1 and TRBJ1-3, with 8 bases aligning to TRBD1. CDR3 length: 13 amino acids. V was pared by 8 bases and J by 3 bases, with 6 bases of the junction left unmatched. Germline V gene data show CDR1 as SQVTM and CDR2 as ANQGSEA. CDR3 coding DNA: TGCAGCATCTCCGGGACAGGTGGAAACACCATATATTTT. This gives the protein CSISGTGGNTIYF.

CDR3 sequence (DNA): TGCAGCGTTGTACTAGCGGGAGATCCAGATACGCAGTATTTT. Protein sequence: CSVVLAGDPDTQYF. J is TRBJ2-3 and V is TRBV29-1; 11 nucleotides line up with TRBD2. The V gene's germline CDR1 is SQVTM and CDR2 ANQGSEA. Germline trimming cut 4 bases from V and 4 bases from J; bases unmatched to any gene: 4. This CDR3 is built from 14 residues.

This clone was counted at least ten times. The chain carries TRBV7-2 and TRBJ2-2; possibly TRBD2 for D (6 bases). Trimming left V 3 bases short and J 5 bases short, with 16 bases between. The CDR3 has 16 amino acids. Germline-derived CDR1 and CDR2 are SGHTA and FQGNSA. The CDR3 loop is CASSLLAGSRTGELFF. DNA for the CDR3: TGTGCCAGCAGCTTGCTTGCGGGAAGTCGGACCGGGGAGCTGTTTTTT. The whole variable domain, filled in from reference TRBV7-2 and TRBJ2-2, reads GAGVSQSPSNKVTEKGKDVELRCDPISGHTALYWYRQSLGQGLEFLIYFQGNSAPDKSGLPSDRFSAERTGGSVSTLTIQRTQQEDSAVYLCASSLLAGSRTGELFFGEGSRLTVL.

This clone was observed a handful of times. The chain joins TRBV6-5 to TRBJ2-3; weak D call: TRBD1 (6 bases). Trimming stripped 6 bases from V and 4 bases from J, with 11 bases between. CDR1 is MNHEY and CDR2 is SVGAGI in the germline V gene. The CDR3 totals 13 residues. This CDR3 reads CASRPQGPDTQYF. DNA of the CDR3: TGTGCCAGCAGACCACAGGGACCAGATACGCAGTATTTT.

In this sample, this clone turned up a few times. Other DNA sequences in this sample translate to the same CDR3. This sequence joins TRBV29-1 and TRBJ2-3; D gene unclear. Deletions cut 4 bases from V and 6 bases from J, with 11 bases between. There are 12 residues in the CDR3. Germline V gene sequence: CDR1 SQVTM, CDR2 ANQGSEA. CDR3 bases: TGCAGCGTTGCCTCGCCCGGGGATACGCAGTATTTT. This translates into CSVASPGDTQYF.

This clone appeared a few times. The chain joins TRBV29-1 to TRBJ2-7, with 9 bases matching TRBD2. Germline CDR1 reads SQVTM; CDR2 reads ANQGSEA. CDR3 size: 14 residues. The junction had 10 bases not matched to a gene; V was cut back by 7 bases and J by 3 bases. CDR3 amino acids: CSAVAGGGGYEQYF. The CDR3 nucleotides are TGCAGCGCCGTGGCGGGCGGGGGGGGCTACGAGCAGTACTTC.

This clone was counted ten times or more. The rearrangement links TRBV14 to TRBJ2-6; D is perhaps TRBD1 (6 bases). Trimming pared 10 bases from V and 0 bases from J, leaving 16 bases between. The germline CDR1 and CDR2 sequences are SGHDN and FVKESK. CDR3 length: 16 amino acids. The CDR3, as DNA: TGTGCCACCAGGACAGCCTTACCCTCTGGGGCCAACGTCCTGACTTTC. It yields the protein CATRTALPSGANVLTF.

The rearrangement uses TRBV5-4 and TRBJ2-5; maybe TRBD2 (6 bases). Trimming pared 4 bases from V and 7 bases from J, leaving 17 bases between. The germline V gene encodes CDR1 SGHNT and CDR2 YYREEE (reference sequence). The CDR3 totals 14 residues. The CDR3 DNA follows: TGTGCCAGCAGCCCCGGGACTCTTAGGGGGACCCAGTACTTC. Its translation: CASSPGTLRGTQYF.

V gene TRBV28 combines with J gene TRBJ2-7; 8 bases line up with TRBD1. CDR3 length: 16 residues. From germline, CDR1 is MDHEN and CDR2 SYDVKM. Trimming cost V 4 bases and J 0 bases; bases outside gene matches: 8. The CDR3 region has the DNA TGTGCCAGCAGTTCTACCGGGGACAGGAGCTCCTACGAGCAGTACTTC. Translating it yields CASSSTGDRSSYEQYF. The complete variable domain, with remaining parts taken from reference TRBV28 and TRBJ2-7, reads DVKVTQSSRYLVKRTGEKVFLECVQDMDHENMFWYRQDPGLGLRLIYFSYDVKMKEKGDIPEGYSVSREKKERFSLILESASTNQTSMYLCASSSTGDRSSYEQYFGPGTRLTVT.

This sequence joins TRBV19 and TRBJ2-5; D not resolved. V lost 10 bases to trimming and J lost 5 bases, with 20 bases between them. CDR1 is LNHDA and CDR2 is SQIVND in the germline V gene (reference sequence). CDR3 length equals 14 residues. The CDR3 DNA sequence: TGTGCCACCGCCCGGCCTGGATTCGGGGAGACCCAGTACTTC. Its translation: CATARPGFGETQYF.

This clone was counted a few times. The genes are TRBV18 and TRBJ1-1; 8 nucleotides line up with TRBD1. The junction had 12 bases not matched to a gene; V was cut back by 3 bases and J by 6 bases. CDR1 is KGHSH, CDR2 LQKENI, per germline. The CDR3 is 16 amino acids. The CDR3 region is CASSPPHGTGGAEAFF. CDR3 coding DNA: TGTGCCAGCTCACCTCCCCACGGGACAGGTGGGGCTGAAGCTTTCTTT.

This clone was picked up a small number of times. The chain carries TRBV2 and TRBJ2-5, with 7 nucleotides matching TRBD1. The CDR3 totals 13 residues. J gave up 9 bases and V 6 bases, and 10 bases lay outside the gene matches. Germline lookup yields CDR1 SNHLY and CDR2 FYNNEI. The CDR3 loop is CASSRQGIGAQYF. CDR3 in DNA: TGTGCCAGCAGCCGACAGGGTATAGGGGCCCAGTACTTC.

This clone was seen ten or more times. The chain links TRBV5-1 to TRBJ2-3; D unclear. V shed 5 bases and J shed 0 bases, with 13 bases lying between them. Germline V gene data show CDR1 as SGHRS and CDR2 as YFSETQ. CDR3 length equals 15 residues. CDR3 residues: CASRTTPASTDTQYF. In DNA, the CDR3 is TGCGCCAGCAGGACGACTCCAGCTAGCACAGATACGCAGTATTTT. The full variable domain, rest sourced from reference TRBV5-1 and TRBJ2-3, is KAGVTQTPRYLIKTRGQQVTLSCSPISGHRSVSWYQQTPGQGLQFLFEYFSETQRNKGNFPGRFSGRQFSNSRSEMNVSTLELGDSALYLCASRTTPASTDTQYFGPGTRLTVL.